This is a list of T cell receptor beta chains from one sample in a study of PD-1 blockade in mismatch repair-deficient tumors. The data were produced by immunoSEQ multiplex PCR, yet TCRdb's version contains in-frame clones alone and is incomplete. This repertoire shows about 14,000 clones, roughly 84% found once; its top ten account for under 2%. The sequenced sample was PBMCs, obtained less than 15 weeks after starting pembrolizumab. These receptors were collected from an adult with mismatch repair-deficient cancer. Both conserved end residues are part of each CDR3. Each record gives: V gene, D gene, J gene, clone size, CDR3 DNA, CDR3 protein. D genes are given only for firm matches. Clone size is shown for a subset of rows, as once, few, many or a class of expanded clone.

TRBV18,TRBD1,TRBJ2-7,NA,TGTGCCAGCTCACCGGGGACAGGGGTTCGCGAGCAGTACTTC,CASSPGTGVREQYF
TRBV28,TRBD1,TRBJ2-7,NA,TGTGCCAGCAGTTTCGGGACAGGGGTGTACGAGCAGTACTTC,CASSFGTGVYEQYF
TRBV9,NA,TRBJ2-7,NA,TGTGCCAGCAGCGTAGATTTCGGGAGCTCCTACGAGCAGTACTTC,CASSVDFGSSYEQYF
TRBV29-1,TRBD2,TRBJ2-7,few,TGCAGCGTTGAAAAGCCAGCGGGAGCGCACGAGCAGTACTTC,CSVEKPAGAHEQYF
TRBV2,TRBD1,TRBJ2-6,NA,TGTGCCAGCAGTGAAGTCGGGACAGGTGGCCGACTCTCTGGGGCCAACGTCCTGACTTTC,CASSEVGTGGRLSGANVLTF
TRBV14,NA,TRBJ1-2,NA,TGTGCCAGCAGCCCCGGACAGAGCTATGGCTACACCTTC,CASSPGQSYGYTF
TRBV7-8,TRBD2,TRBJ2-5,NA,TGTGCCAGCAGCTTACGGCTAGCGGGAGGCTTGGGGGAGACCCAGTACTTC,CASSLRLAGGLGETQYF
TRBV5-8,NA,TRBJ1-5,once,TGTGCCAGCAGCTTGGTGCGGAATGAGCCCCAGCATTTT,CASSLVRNEPQHF
TRBV5-4,TRBD2,TRBJ2-1,NA,TGTGCCAGCAGCTTGTCGGTGACTAGCATCTACAATGAGCAGTTCTTC,CASSLSVTSIYNEQFF
TRBV2,NA,TRBJ2-3,NA,TGTGCCAGCAGTGAAGCGGCCTGGAGTGGGACAGATACGCAGTATTTT,CASSEAAWSGTDTQYF
TRBV10-3,NA,TRBJ1-1,NA,TGTGCCATCAGTGAGGGGGGAGGGGGTGGGACTGAAGCTTTCTTT,CAISEGGGGGTEAFF
TRBV28,NA,TRBJ1-2,NA,TGTGCCAGCAGTTTCGCGGCCTCAGGCTACACCTTC,CASSFAASGYTF
TRBV15,NA,TRBJ2-3,once,TGTGCCACCAGCAGAAATTTTAACGGAGATACGCAGTATTTT,CATSRNFNGDTQYF
TRBV5-1,NA,TRBJ1-4,NA,TGCGCCAGCAGCTTGTTAGGGACTGGGAATGAAAAACTGTTTTTT,CASSLLGTGNEKLFF
TRBV7-2,NA,TRBJ2-1,NA,TGTGCCAGCAGTTTAGGCGGTAGGAAATCTCTTAGCTCCTACAATGAGCAGTTCTTC,CASSLGGRKSLSSYNEQFF
TRBV9,TRBD1,TRBJ1-6,NA,TGTGCCAGCAGCGTAGAACAGGGGAAGATATCACCCCTCCACTTT,CASSVEQGKISPLHF
TRBV5-1,NA,TRBJ2-2,NA,TGCGCCAGCAGCGCCGGACGCGGGGCCGGGGAGCTGTTTTTT,CASSAGRGAGELFF
TRBV15,NA,TRBJ2-7,NA,TGTGCCACCAGCAGTTTCCGCGGCCACGAGCAGTACTTC,CATSSFRGHEQYF
TRBV19,TRBD1,TRBJ2-1,NA,TGTGCCAGTAGCGGGACAGGGTACTACAATGAGCAGTTCTTC,CASSGTGYYNEQFF
TRBV5-1,TRBD2,TRBJ2-3,NA,TGCGCCAGCAGCTTGGGCCCGGGACTAGCGGGAGGAGATACGCAGTATTTT,CASSLGPGLAGGDTQYF
TRBV19,NA,TRBJ1-4,NA,TGTGCCAGTAGTAGGCGTACAGCTGCCTTCAATGAAAAACTGTTTTTT,CASSRRTAAFNEKLFF
TRBV5-1,TRBD1,TRBJ2-5,NA,TGCGCCAGCAGGGGGACAGGGATTCGACAAGAGACCCAGTACTTC,CASRGTGIRQETQYF
TRBV2,TRBD1,TRBJ1-1,NA,TGTGCCAGCAGGGACAGGGGGGGGAACACTGAAGCTTTCTTT,CASRDRGGNTEAFF
TRBV2,TRBD1,TRBJ2-2,NA,TGTGCCAGCACCTGGGACAGTGTCGCGAACACCGGGGAGCTGTTTTTT,CASTWDSVANTGELFF
TRBV27,NA,TRBJ2-7,NA,TGTGCCAGCAGTTCAGGGGCCTGGGTCCACTCCTACGAGCAGTACTTC,CASSSGAWVHSYEQYF
TRBV5-4,TRBD1,TRBJ1-1,NA,TGTGCCAGCAGCCCTAGGACAGGGAACACTGAAGCTTTCTTT,CASSPRTGNTEAFF
TRBV11-2,NA,TRBJ2-3,NA,TGTGCCAGCAGCTTAGATCTGTTGCGGGGGCGAACAGATACGCAGTATTTT,CASSLDLLRGRTDTQYF
TRBV29-1,TRBD1,TRBJ1-5,NA,TGCACCGTTGGTGAGGGGGCAAATCAGCCCCAGCATTTT,CTVGEGANQPQHF
TRBV5-1,NA,TRBJ1-5,NA,TGCGCCAGCAGCGAGGGCGAAAGTGGTATGGAGCCCCAGCATTTT,CASSEGESGMEPQHF
TRBV27,TRBD2,TRBJ2-5,NA,TGTGCCAGCAGTCCGATGACTAGCGGGACTCAAGAGACCCAGTACTTC,CASSPMTSGTQETQYF
TRBV21-1,NA,TRBJ2-1,NA,TGTGCCAGCAGCAAAAGGTCCCCCCTCATTTTCCTAGCGGGAGTAGTACAGGGGCACAATGAGCAGTTCTTC,CASSKRSPLIFLAGVVQGHNEQFF
TRBV29-1,TRBD2,TRBJ2-3,NA,TGCAGCGTTGAACGTGATAGCGGGCACACAGATACGCAGTATTTT,CSVERDSGHTDTQYF
TRBV6-6,TRBD1,TRBJ1-3,NA,TGTGCCAGCAGCCGGGACAGGGGGGGCACCATATATTTT,CASSRDRGGTIYF
TRBV28,NA,TRBJ2-3,NA,TGTGCCAGCAGCCTACTATTGAAGCTGAGGACGCAGTATTTT,CASSLLLKLRTQYF
TRBV9,NA,TRBJ1-2,NA,TGTGCCAGCAGCGTAGCCGAGACAGCCTATGGCTACACCTTC,CASSVAETAYGYTF
TRBV5-1,NA,TRBJ2-1,NA,TGCGCCAGCAGCTCGGCGGCTAACAATGAGCAGTTCTTC,CASSSAANNEQFF
TRBV7-6,NA,TRBJ1-2,few,TGTGCCAGCAGCAGCGACAGGTCCTTTTATGGCTACACCTTC,CASSSDRSFYGYTF
TRBV5-4,TRBD1,TRBJ1-1,NA,TGTGCCAGCAGCTATCGGGACAGGCCCTTAGCTGAAGCTTTCTTT,CASSYRDRPLAEAFF
TRBV7-8,NA,TRBJ2-3,NA,TGTGCCAGCAGCTTAGGACGGACTAGCACAGATACGCAGTATTTT,CASSLGRTSTDTQYF
TRBV6-4,NA,TRBJ1-5,NA,TGTGCCAGCAGTCTAGCAGAAAATCAGCCCCAGCATTTT,CASSLAENQPQHF
TRBV7-3,TRBD1,TRBJ2-1,NA,TGTGCCAGCAGCTACCGGACAGGGACCGTGAATGAGCAGTTCTTC,CASSYRTGTVNEQFF
TRBV19,NA,TRBJ2-1,NA,TGTGCCAGTAGTTCAGGGCCCCTTTCCTACAATGAGCAGTTCTTC,CASSSGPLSYNEQFF
TRBV7-3,NA,TRBJ2-1,NA,TGTGCCAGCAGCTTCGGGGGATTACGAAATGAGCAGTTCTTC,CASSFGGLRNEQFF
TRBV19,TRBD1,TRBJ2-7,NA,TGTGCCAGTAGTACCCGACAGGGGAAAACGGGTAGAGGCTACGAGCAGTACTTC,CASSTRQGKTGRGYEQYF
TRBV2,TRBD1,TRBJ2-5,NA,TGTGCCAGCAGCGAGGGACAGGGAGGCCAAGAGACCCAGTACTTC,CASSEGQGGQETQYF
TRBV19,NA,TRBJ2-7,few,TGTGCCAGTAGTATGGGGACACTCTCCTACGAGCAGTACTTC,CASSMGTLSYEQYF
TRBV28,TRBD1,TRBJ2-7,NA,TGTGCCAGCAGGGGCCCGGGACAGACCTACGAGCAGTACTTC,CASRGPGQTYEQYF
TRBV5-1,NA,TRBJ2-1,NA,TGCGCCAGCAGCTTGGGGGACTTGCCGAACAATGAGCAGTTCTTC,CASSLGDLPNNEQFF
TRBV6-1,TRBD2,TRBJ2-4,NA,TGTGCCAGCAGTGAAGTTGGACTAGCGGGAGGGGCCAAAAACATTCAGTACTTC,CASSEVGLAGGAKNIQYF
TRBV29-1,TRBD2,TRBJ2-1,NA,TGCAGCGTCCGTGGGGGGGAAATAGTTGGCAACAATGAGCAGTTCTTC,CSVRGGEIVGNNEQFF
TRBV2,NA,TRBJ1-2,NA,TGTGCCAGCAGTGAACAGGGTGAGAATGGCTACACCTTC,CASSEQGENGYTF
TRBV5-1,NA,TRBJ2-4,NA,TGCGCCAGCAGCTTGGACAGACAAAACATTCAGTACTTC,CASSLDRQNIQYF
TRBV15,NA,TRBJ1-1,NA,TGTGCCACCAGCAGAGTATGGGGGCGCGACACTGAAGCTTTCTTT,CATSRVWGRDTEAFF
TRBV7-3,NA,TRBJ2-7,NA,TGTGCCAGCAGCCAATCCGGTGACACCTACGAGCAGTACTTC,CASSQSGDTYEQYF
TRBV19,TRBD1,TRBJ2-4,NA,TGTGCCAGTAGTGTCGGACAGGTATATGAAAACATTCAGTACTTC,CASSVGQVYENIQYF
TRBV9,TRBD1,TRBJ2-3,NA,TGTGCCAGCAGCGTAGGACAGGGGTTCACAGATACGCAGTATTTT,CASSVGQGFTDTQYF
TRBV28,NA,TRBJ2-7,few,TGTGCCAGCAGTGCGGACGGACGCGGGTACGAGCAGTACTTC,CASSADGRGYEQYF
TRBV19,NA,TRBJ2-1,NA,TGTGCCAGTAGTATTACAGGGTTCTCTTACAATGAGCAGTTCTTC,CASSITGFSYNEQFF
TRBV5-1,TRBD1,TRBJ1-3,NA,TGCGCCAGCAGCTTACAGGGGCCCTCTGGAAACACCATATATTTT,CASSLQGPSGNTIYF
TRBV5-4,TRBD1,TRBJ2-1,NA,TGTGCCAGCAGCCGAGGGGGGACAGGGCATTACAATGAGCAGTTCTTC,CASSRGGTGHYNEQFF